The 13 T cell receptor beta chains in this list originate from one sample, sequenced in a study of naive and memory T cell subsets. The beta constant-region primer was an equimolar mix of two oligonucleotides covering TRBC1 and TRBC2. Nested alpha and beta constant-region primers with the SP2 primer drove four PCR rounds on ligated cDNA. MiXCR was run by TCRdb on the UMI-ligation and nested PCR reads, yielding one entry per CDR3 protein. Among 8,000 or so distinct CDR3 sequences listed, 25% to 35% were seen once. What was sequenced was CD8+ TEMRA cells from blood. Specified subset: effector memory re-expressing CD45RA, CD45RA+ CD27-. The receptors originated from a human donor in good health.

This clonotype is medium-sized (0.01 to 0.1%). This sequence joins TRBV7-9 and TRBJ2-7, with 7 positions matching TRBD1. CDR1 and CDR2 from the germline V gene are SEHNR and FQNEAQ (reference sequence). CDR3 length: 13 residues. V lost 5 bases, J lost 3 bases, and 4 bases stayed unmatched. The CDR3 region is CASSEGQHYEQYF. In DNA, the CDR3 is TGTGCCAGCAGCGAGGGACAGCACTACGAGCAGTACTTC.

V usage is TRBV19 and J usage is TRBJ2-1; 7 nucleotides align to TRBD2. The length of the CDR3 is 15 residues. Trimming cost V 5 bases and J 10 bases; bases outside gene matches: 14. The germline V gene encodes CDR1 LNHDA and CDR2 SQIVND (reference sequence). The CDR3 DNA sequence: TGTGCCAGTAGTGTCCTAGCGGACCCACCAGACGAGCAGTTCTTC. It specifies CASSVLADPPDEQFF.

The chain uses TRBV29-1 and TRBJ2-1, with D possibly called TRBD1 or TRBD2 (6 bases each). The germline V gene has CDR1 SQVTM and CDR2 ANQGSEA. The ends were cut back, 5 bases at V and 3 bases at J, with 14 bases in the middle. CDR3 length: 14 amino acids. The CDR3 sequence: CSVKRGANYNEQFF. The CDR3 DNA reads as TGCAGCGTTAAAAGGGGGGCTAACTACAATGAGCAGTTCTTC.

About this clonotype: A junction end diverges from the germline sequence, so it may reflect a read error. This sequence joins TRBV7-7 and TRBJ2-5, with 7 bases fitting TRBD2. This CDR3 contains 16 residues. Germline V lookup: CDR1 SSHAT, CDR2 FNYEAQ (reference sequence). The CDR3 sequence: CASSLAGWTNQETQYF. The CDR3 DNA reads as TGTGCTAGCAGCTTAGCGGGTTGGACAAACCAAGAGACCCAGTACTTC. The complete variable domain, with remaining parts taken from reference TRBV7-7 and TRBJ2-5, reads GAGVSQSPRYKVTKRGQDVTLRCDPISSHATLYWYQQALGQGPEFLTYFNYEAQPDKSGLPSDRFSAERPEGSISTLTIQRTEQRDSAMYRCASSLAGWTNQETQYFGPGTRLLVL.

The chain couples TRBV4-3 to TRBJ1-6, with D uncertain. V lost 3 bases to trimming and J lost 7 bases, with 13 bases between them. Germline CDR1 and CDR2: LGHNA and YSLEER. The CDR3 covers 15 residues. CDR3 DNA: TGCGCCAGCAGCCATTTGGCAGACCAAAATTCACCCCTCCACTTT. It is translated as CASSHLADQNSPLHF.

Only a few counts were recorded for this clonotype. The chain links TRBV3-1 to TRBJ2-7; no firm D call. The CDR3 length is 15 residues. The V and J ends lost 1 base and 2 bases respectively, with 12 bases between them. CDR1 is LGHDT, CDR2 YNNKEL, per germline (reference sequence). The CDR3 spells CASSQVGLPTYEQYF. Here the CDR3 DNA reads TGTGCCAGCAGCCAAGTGGGCCTCCCAACCTACGAGCAGTACTTC.

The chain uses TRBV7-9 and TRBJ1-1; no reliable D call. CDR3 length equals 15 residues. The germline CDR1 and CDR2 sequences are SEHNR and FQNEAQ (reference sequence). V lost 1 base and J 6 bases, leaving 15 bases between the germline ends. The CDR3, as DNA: TGTGCCAGCAGCTTAGTTTCGGTCTCATTGGCTGAAGCTTTCTTT. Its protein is CASSLVSVSLAEAFF.

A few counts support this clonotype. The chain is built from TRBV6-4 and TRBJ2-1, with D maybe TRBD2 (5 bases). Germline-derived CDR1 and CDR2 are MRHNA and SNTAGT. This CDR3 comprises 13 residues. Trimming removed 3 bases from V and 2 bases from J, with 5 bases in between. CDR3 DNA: TGTGCCAGCAGTGAAGCGGCCTACAATGAGCAGTTCTTC. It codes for CASSEAAYNEQFF.

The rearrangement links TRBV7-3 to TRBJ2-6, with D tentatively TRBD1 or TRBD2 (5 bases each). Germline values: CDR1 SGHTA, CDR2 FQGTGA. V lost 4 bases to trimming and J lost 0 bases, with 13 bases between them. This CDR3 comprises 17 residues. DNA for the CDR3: TGTGCCAGCAGCTCATGGGACCGTCGCTCTGGGGCCAACGTCCTGACTTTC. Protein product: CASSSWDRRSGANVLTF.

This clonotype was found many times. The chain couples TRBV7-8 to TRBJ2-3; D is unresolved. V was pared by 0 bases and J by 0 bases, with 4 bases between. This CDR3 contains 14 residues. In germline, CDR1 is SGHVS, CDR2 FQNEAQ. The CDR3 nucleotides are TGTGCCAGCAGCTTAGCGGCCAGCACAGATACGCAGTATTTT. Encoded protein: CASSLAASTDTQYF.

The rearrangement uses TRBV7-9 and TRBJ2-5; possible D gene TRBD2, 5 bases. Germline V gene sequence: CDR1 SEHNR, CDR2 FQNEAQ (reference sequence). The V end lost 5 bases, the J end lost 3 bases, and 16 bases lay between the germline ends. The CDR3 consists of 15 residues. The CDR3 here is CASSPGLALKETQYF. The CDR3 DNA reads TGTGCCAGCAGCCCAGGACTCGCACTCAAAGAGACCCAGTACTTC.

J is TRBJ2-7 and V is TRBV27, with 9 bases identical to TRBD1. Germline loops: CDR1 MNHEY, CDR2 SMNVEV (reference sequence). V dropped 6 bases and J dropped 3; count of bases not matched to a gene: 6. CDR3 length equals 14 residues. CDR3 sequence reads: CASSPWDRVYEQYF. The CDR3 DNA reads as TGTGCCAGCAGCCCCTGGGACAGGGTCTACGAGCAGTACTTC.

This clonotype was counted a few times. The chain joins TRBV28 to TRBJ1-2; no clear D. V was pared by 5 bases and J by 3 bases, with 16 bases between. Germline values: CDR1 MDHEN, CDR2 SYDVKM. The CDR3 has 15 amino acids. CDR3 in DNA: TGTGCCAGCAGTCCCGCGTTTCGGTACTACTATGGCTACACCTTC. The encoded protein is CASSPAFRYYYGYTF.